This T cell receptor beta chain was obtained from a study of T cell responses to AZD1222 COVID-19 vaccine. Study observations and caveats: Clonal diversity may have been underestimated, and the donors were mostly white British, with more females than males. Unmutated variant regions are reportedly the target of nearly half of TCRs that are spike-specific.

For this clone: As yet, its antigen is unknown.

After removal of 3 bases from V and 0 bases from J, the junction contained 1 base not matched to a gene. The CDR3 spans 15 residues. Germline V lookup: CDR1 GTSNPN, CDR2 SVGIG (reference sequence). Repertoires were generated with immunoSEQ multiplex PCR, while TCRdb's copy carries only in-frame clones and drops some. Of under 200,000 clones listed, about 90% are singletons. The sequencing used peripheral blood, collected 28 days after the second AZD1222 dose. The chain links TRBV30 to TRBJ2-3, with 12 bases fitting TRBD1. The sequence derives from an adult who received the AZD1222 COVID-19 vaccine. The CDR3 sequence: CAWRGQGASTDTQYF. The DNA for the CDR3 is TGTGCCTGGAGGGGACAGGGGGCCAGCACAGATACGCAGTATTTT.